This TCR beta chain was captured in a study of T-cell reconstitution after alpha-beta-depleted transplantation in children. Germline CDR1 LGHDT, CDR2 YNNKEL (reference sequence). The V and J ends lost 0 bases and 5 bases respectively, with 10 bases between them. This CDR3 is 14 amino acids long. For TCRbeta, the library was prepared with unique molecular identifiers. Using its own MiXCR run on the PCR reads, TCRdb lists one record per CDR3 protein. Of about 610,000 distinct CDR3 sequences listed, about 10% are singletons. This clonotype was seen repeatedly, ten times or more. The TCR originated in a human donor who donated a stem cell graft to a child with acute myeloid leukemia. The specimen comprised PBMCs from the stem cell graft donor, sampled from the stem cell graft. The chain joins TRBV3-1 to TRBJ2-5, with D hard to call. CDR3 sequence reads: CASSQEGAVETQYF. CDR3 DNA: TGTGCCAGCAGCCAAGAGGGCGCGGTGGAGACCCAGTACTTC.